This T cell receptor (beta chain) originates from a study of cytomegalovirus exposure and HLA in healthy donors. Findings and limits, study-wide: Associated with HLA alleles at 0.05 false discovery rate in a later analysis were around 15,000 TCR beta sequences. Earlier analysis looked at TCR beta V segments, and most were productive about 90% or about 30% of the time.

The length of the CDR3 is 18 residues. The V gene end was trimmed by 5 bases and the J gene end by 2 bases; junction bases not matched to a gene: 15. Germline CDR1 is SGHAT and CDR2 is FQNNGV. As for the donors, each was a healthy bone marrow donor. In regard to this clone: Its target is not known.

Both 60 Vbeta primers and 13 Jbeta primers went into the PCR. Here immunoSEQ multiplex PCR was the method, and the copy in TCRdb shows in-frame clones only, minus some. The sample shows 100,000 or so clones, 65% to 85% of them seen only once. J is TRBJ2-5 and V is TRBV11-2; 9 positions match TRBD2. The TCR sequence derives from a man aged 18 to 29 in good health and CMV-seronegative. Sequencing input: PBMCs. Here the CDR3 DNA reads TGTGCCAGCAGCCGCAGGCGCGGGAGGGCACCCACACAAGAGACCCAGTACTTC. Its protein product is CASSRRRGRAPTQETQYF.